This TCR beta chain was retrieved from a study of CD8 T cells in Susac syndrome. Study background: There were Susac syndrome patients who were therapy-naive at blood draw, others on corticosteroids, and others on intravenous immunoglobulin alone.

The T cells that were sequenced for TCR beta were CD8+ and CD4+ cells from blood. Germline lookup yields CDR1 MDHEN and CDR2 SYDVKM. The V and J ends lost 5 bases and 2 bases, in that order; junction bases with no gene match: 11. This CDR3 is 17 amino acids long. Roughly 0.5 to 1 ug RNA was reverse transcribed with random hexamers. One entry per CDR3 protein, called by TCRdb with MiXCR from the immunoSEQ multiplex PCR reads. The sample records around 170,000 distinct CDR3 sequences, 90% to 97% being singletons. This TCR was sampled from a human donor with Susac syndrome. This rearrangement joins TRBV28 to TRBJ2-7; TRBD1 matches at 11 bases. Specimen: CD4+ T cells from PBMCs. Here the CDR3 DNA reads TGTGCCAGCAGTGGGGGGACAGGGGGATTCCTTACCTACGAGCAGTACTTC. Its protein is CASSGGTGGFLTYEQYF.